The present T cell receptor beta chain was sequenced within a study of blood T cell repertoires in COVID-19. Authors' processing steps: Estimated nucleated cell counts came from reference gene primer amplification. Clones were read by immunoSEQ multiplex PCR, and TCRdb kept only the in-frame ones, dropping some. That table furnishes V, J and clone size, whereas the DNA furnished D and trimming. In the table there are more than 450,000 clones, 75% to 90% of which are singletons. The length of the CDR3 is 13 residues. Grouping used clinical history reported by participants in a survey and questionnaire. Cohort 3 recovery required two negative PCRs, clearance, or symptom resolution.

The chain employs TRBV21-1 and TRBJ1-5. TRBV21-1 is a recognized pseudogene. Sequencing input: PBMCs or T cells enriched from blood (not recorded which). The TCR originated in a woman aged 18-35 years who had recovered from COVID-19. CDR3 in DNA: TGTGCCAGCCTCTATGGGGAGAATCAGCCCCAGCATTTT. The encoded protein is CASLYGENQPQHF.